Presented here are 20 T cell receptor beta chains from one specimen sequenced in a study of cytomegalovirus exposure and HLA in healthy donors. It was with 60 Vbeta and 13 Jbeta primers that the PCR ran. TCRdb keeps only in-frame clones here, not all; method: immunoSEQ multiplex PCR. The sample shows 200,000 or so clones, 84% of them seen only once. The sample taken for sequencing was PBMCs. The receptors were gathered from a woman between 45 and 65 years old in good health and CMV-seropositive.

The rearrangement links TRBV5-1 to TRBJ2-7, with 10 bases lining up with TRBD2. Per germline, CDR1 SGHRS and CDR2 YFSETQ. The junction had 10 bases not matched to a gene; V was cut back by 2 bases and J by 5 bases. This CDR3 has 16 residues. CDR3 loop: CASSFIYSGGQDEQYF. The CDR3 DNA reads as TGCGCCAGCAGCTTCATATATAGCGGGGGGCAGGACGAGCAGTACTTC.

The chain uses TRBV19 and TRBJ1-5; possibly TRBD1 for D (6 bases). CDR1 and CDR2 (germline): LNHDA, SQIVND (reference sequence). CDR3 size: 15 residues. The germline V and J ends were trimmed by 7 bases and 1 base, with 14 bases remaining between them. In DNA, the CDR3 is TGTGCCAGTAAGCCAGGGGCCGAGAGCAATCAGCCCCAGCATTTT. It specifies CASKPGAESNQPQHF.

The rearrangement joins TRBV6-5 to TRBJ2-7, with a possible D match to TRBD2 (5 bases). Germline CDR1 MNHEY, CDR2 SVGAGI. With 6 bases removed from V and 9 bases from J, the gap between germline ends came to 12 bases. The CDR3 has 11 residues. The CDR3 DNA sequence: TGTGCCAGCAGCACTCGGGGAGTGCAGTACTTC. It encodes CASSTRGVQYF.

This clone was recorded once. The chain has TRBV7-9 and TRBJ1-4; TRBD1 aligns across 9 bases. The CDR3 contains 15 residues. The V and J ends lost 5 bases and 4 bases, in that order; junction bases with no gene match: 5. Germline lookup yields CDR1 SEHNR and CDR2 FQNEAQ (reference sequence). This chain's CDR3 is CASSPGQGHNEKLFF. DNA for the CDR3: TGTGCCAGCAGCCCCGGACAGGGGCATAATGAAAAACTGTTTTTT.

The DNA of the CDR3 is TGTGCCAGCACCCGGGCAGGGGGCCCCTATGGCTACACCTTC. Amino acid sequence: CASTRAGGPYGYTF. The chain has TRBV6-1 and TRBJ1-2, with TRBD1 identical over 8 bases. V gave up 7 bases and J gave up 4 bases; unmatched junction bases: 8. Germline lookup yields CDR1 MNHNS and CDR2 SASEGT. This CDR3 is built from 14 residues.

The V call is TRBV6-5, the J call TRBJ2-1; 9 bases fit TRBD1. Trimming at V came to 7 bases and at J to 7 bases, leaving 8 bases not matched to a gene. The germline CDR1 and CDR2 sequences are MNHEY and SVGAGI. CDR3 length: 14 residues. CDR3 sequence reads: CASKTRDRANEQFF. CDR3 DNA: TGTGCCAGCAAAACTCGGGACAGGGCGAATGAGCAGTTCTTC.

V is TRBV10-1 and J is TRBJ2-3; 13 nucleotides agree with TRBD2. CDR3 length: 19 amino acids. Germline V gene sequence: CDR1 WNHNN, CDR2 SYGVQD (reference sequence). V was pared by 10 bases and J by 1 base, with 17 bases of the junction left unmatched. CDR3 sequence: CATSGLTSGGAEGTDTQYF. The CDR3, as DNA: TGCGCCACTTCGGGGCTTACTAGCGGGGGGGCCGAGGGCACAGATACGCAGTATTTT.

The chain uses TRBV19 and TRBJ2-1; 7 bases align to TRBD2. The CDR3 runs 15 residues. The V segment lost 6 bases and the J segment 3 bases; nucleotides outside the gene matches: 8. Germline CDR1 reads LNHDA; CDR2 reads SQIVND (reference sequence). This CDR3 is CASRTGEGRYNEQFF. The CDR3 nucleotides read TGTGCCAGTAGGACCGGGGAGGGGCGCTACAATGAGCAGTTCTTC.

The CDR3 DNA follows: TGTGCCAGCAGCAAACTTCGAGGGTTTACCTACAATGAGCAGTTCTTC. Translation: CASSKLRGFTYNEQFF. The genes are TRBV21-1 and TRBJ2-1; TRBD2, the table's D call, was not compared with the DNA. TRBV21-1 is deemed a pseudogene. The CDR3 is 16 residues long.

V gene TRBV6-1 combines with J gene TRBJ1-5; TRBD1 agrees at 10 bases. V gave up 4 bases and J gave up 0 bases; unmatched junction bases: 6. Germline V gene data show CDR1 as MNHNS and CDR2 as SASEGT. The CDR3 totals 17 residues. DNA of the CDR3: TGTGCCAGCAGTGCCCGCCGGGACAGGGGTAGCAATCAGCCCCAGCATTTT. This gives the protein CASSARRDRGSNQPQHF.

The chain employs TRBV6-6 and TRBJ1-1, with D possibly TRBD1 on 5 matching bases. The CDR3 sequence is 14 residues long. CDR1 is MNHNY and CDR2 is SVGAGI in the germline V gene (reference sequence). The ends were cut back, 4 bases at V and 5 bases at J, with 14 bases in the middle. CDR3 sequence: CASSFFVRGTEAFF. The CDR3 nucleotides read TGTGCCAGCAGTTTTTTTGTCCGGGGGACTGAAGCTTTCTTT.

The chain carries TRBV7-9 and TRBJ1-1, with a possible D match to TRBD1 (6 bases). The V gene's germline CDR1 is SEHNR and CDR2 FQNEAQ (reference sequence). The CDR3 contains 16 residues. The ends were cut back, 0 bases at V and 0 bases at J, with 11 bases in the middle. The CDR3: CASSLATTGVNTEAFF. CDR3 coding DNA: TGTGCCAGCAGCTTAGCGACGACAGGAGTGAACACTGAAGCTTTCTTT.

The chain couples TRBV6-6 to TRBJ1-5, with 8 nucleotides matching TRBD1. V trimming: 6 bases; J trimming: 4 bases; junction bases outside the gene matches: 5. This CDR3 contains 14 residues. CDR1 is MNHNY, CDR2 SVGAGI, per germline (reference sequence). DNA for the CDR3: TGTGCCAGCAGAAACAGGGGGGATAATCAGCCCCAGCATTTT. Its protein is CASRNRGDNQPQHF.

The V call is TRBV7-2, the J call TRBJ2-7; 7 nucleotides align to TRBD1. This CDR3 region has 15 residues. The V gene end was trimmed by 1 base and the J gene end by 2 bases; junction bases not matched to a gene: 5. Germline V lookup: CDR1 SGHTA, CDR2 FQGNSA. CDR3 residues: CASSLVGTDPYEQYF. Here the CDR3 DNA reads TGTGCCAGCAGCTTAGTGGGGACAGACCCCTACGAGCAGTACTTC.

V usage is TRBV19 and J usage is TRBJ1-2, with 10 nucleotides matching TRBD1. With 6 bases clipped from V and 8 bases from J, the junction kept 12 bases outside the gene matches. This CDR3 is 15 amino acids long. The V gene's germline CDR1 is LNHDA and CDR2 SQIVND (reference sequence). CDR3 amino acids: CASSWTGGSPEGYTF. The CDR3 coding sequence is TGTGCCAGTAGCTGGACAGGGGGGAGCCCTGAGGGCTACACCTTC.

The chain recombines TRBV6-6 with TRBJ1-5; TRBD1 might be the D (5 bases). The CDR3 spans 15 residues. V was shortened by 0 bases and J by 2 bases, with 8 bases between the two germline ends. The germline V gene has CDR1 MNHNY and CDR2 SVGAGI (reference sequence). The CDR3 loop reads CASSYSGGGNQPQHF. Here the CDR3 DNA reads TGTGCCAGCAGTTACTCGGGAGGGGGCAATCAGCCCCAGCATTTT.

This chain connects TRBV6-5 to TRBJ1-2, with a weak D call TRBD1 (5 bases). The CDR3 is 12 amino acids. The V and J ends lost 7 bases and 6 bases respectively, with 12 bases between them. Looked up from germline, CDR1 is MNHEY and CDR2 is SVGAGI. CDR3 protein: CASTRQGDGYTF. The DNA for the CDR3 is TGTGCCAGCACGCGGCAGGGCGATGGCTACACCTTC.

This clone was detected only once. The chain's CDR3 is CASSSRGDNEQFF. The CDR3 region has the DNA TGTGCCAGCAGTTCCAGGGGTGATAATGAGCAGTTCTTC. The chain is built from TRBV11-3 and TRBJ2-1, with D possibly matching TRBD1 (6 bases). Germline V CDR1 and CDR2: SGHNT, YENEEA. V lost 6 bases and J 7 bases, leaving 13 bases between the germline ends. The CDR3 length is 13 residues.

The genes are TRBV5-4 and TRBJ2-5, with 13 bases lining up with TRBD2. The CDR3 sequence is 16 residues long. CDR1 is SGHNT, CDR2 YYREEE, per germline (reference sequence). Trimming removed 0 bases from V and 2 bases from J; junction bases left unmatched: 1. CDR3 sequence (DNA): TGTGCCAGCAGCTTGGGGACTAGCGGGGGTCAAGAGACCCAGTACTTC. This sequence encodes CASSLGTSGGQETQYF.

This chain uses TRBV5-1 with TRBJ1-4, with 9 bases identical to TRBD1. V was clipped by 0 bases and J by 8 bases; unmatched bases: 8. CDR1 and CDR2 from the germline V gene are SGHRS and YFSETQ. This CDR3 comprises 16 residues. The CDR3 nucleotides are TGCGCCAGCAGCTTGGGACGACAGGGGGGAGGGGAAAAACTGTTTTTT. Its translation: CASSLGRQGGGEKLFF.